This TCR beta chain was profiled in a study of blood T cell repertoires in COVID-19. Overall study context: Specimens from acute and convalescent COVID-19 originated in the United States, Italy and Spain. T cells, B-cell-depleted T cells, or PBMCs provided the cDNA or gDNA that served as material.

Germline CDR1 reads MDHEN; CDR2 reads SYDVKM. V gave up 5 bases and J gave up 8 bases; unmatched junction bases: 8. The CDR3 totals 13 residues. This table comes from immunoSEQ multiplex PCR, and its TCRdb copy is limited to in-frame clones, with some not included. The profile shows about 190,000 clones, around 82% of them singletons. Sequenced: peripheral blood. The clonotype comes from an elderly woman with active or convalescent COVID-19. This chain joins TRBV28 and TRBJ1-2, with 7 bases aligning to TRBD1. The CDR3 DNA sequence: TGTGCCAGCAGTGAGACAGGGATGGAAGGCTACACCTTC. It codes for CASSETGMEGYTF.